Following are 5 T cell receptor beta chains from one sample sequenced in a study of T cells after yellow fever vaccination. One entry per CDR3 protein results from TCRdb running MiXCR on the 5' RACE reads. The data hold approximately 350,000 distinct CDR3 sequences, with approximately 10% observed a single time. The sequencing used PBMCs, collected on the day of the first yellow fever vaccination. The source is a man younger than 30 who received the YFV17D yellow fever vaccine.

The chain combines TRBV19 with TRBJ2-4, with unresolved D. This CDR3 spans 13 amino acids. Trimming took 6 bases from V and 4 from J, leaving 10 bases between them. Germline-derived CDR1 and CDR2 are LNHDA and SQIVND (reference sequence). CDR3 residues: CASSGWGKNIQYF. The CDR3 DNA sequence: TGTGCCAGTAGCGGTTGGGGTAAAAACATTCAGTACTTC.

J is TRBJ2-3 and V is TRBV23-1; 13 bases align to TRBD2. TRBV23-1 is flagged as an ORF with uncertain function. Trimming cost V 0 bases and J 0 bases; bases outside gene matches: 12. The CDR3 loop spans 21 amino acids. CDR3 sequence: CASSQSWIWTSGGPSTDTQYF. The CDR3 nucleotides read TGCGCCAGCAGTCAATCCTGGATTTGGACTAGCGGGGGTCCCAGCACAGATACGCAGTATTTT.

CDR3 sequence reads: CASSHGDNYEQYV. The CDR3 DNA reads TGTGCCAGCAGTCACGGGGATAACTACGAGCAGTACGTC. The chain carries TRBV27 and TRBJ2-7; D might be TRBD2 (5 bases). This CDR3 is 13 amino acids long. V lost 5 bases and J lost 3, with 11 bases in between. The V gene's germline CDR1 is MNHEY and CDR2 SMNVEV (reference sequence).

This clonotype showed up many times. The J gene is TRBJ2-3, the V gene TRBV10-3; D tentatively reads TRBD1 or TRBD2 (5 bases each). Trimming stripped 10 bases from V and 0 bases from J, with 11 bases between. Per the germline V gene, CDR1 is ENHRY and CDR2 is SYGVKD. This CDR3 spans 13 amino acids. This CDR3 reads CATLGASTDTQYF. DNA of the CDR3: TGTGCCACCCTCGGGGCTAGCACAGATACGCAGTATTTT.

The rearrangement uses TRBV7-9 and TRBJ2-2; 7 nucleotides agree with TRBD1. Germline V gives CDR1 SEHNR, CDR2 FQNEAQ (reference sequence). This CDR3 spans 16 amino acids. The junction had 6 bases not matched to a gene; V was cut back by 5 bases and J by 0 bases. CDR3 sequence reads: CASSGVTGANTGELFF. CDR3 nucleotide sequence: TGTGCCAGCAGCGGGGTAACAGGGGCGAACACCGGGGAGCTGTTTTTT.